What follows are 8 T cell receptor beta chains derived from one specimen sequenced in a study of cytomegalovirus exposure and HLA in healthy donors (dated by TCRdb to about 2017). Receptor libraries were prepared by the immunoSEQ multiplex PCR assay. A mixture of 60 forward primers for TCR Vbeta segments and 13 reverse primers for TCR Jbeta segments was used in the multiplex PCR. Sourced from immuneACCESS, this table was stored by TCRdb with only in-frame sequences that have V and J called. A share of the clones is absent; for the studies checked, an unresolved V gene accounts for under half, and the remainder has no known explanation. This sample lists about 110,000 clones; just under 70% were detected once. Jointly, the top ten make up around 10% of the sample. Sequencing used PBMCs. Receptors originate from a man aged 25 to 40 in good health and CMV-seropositive.

The gene calls are TRBV19 and TRBJ1-5, with D perhaps TRBD1 (6 bases). V lost 4 bases and J lost 5, with 21 bases in between. The CDR3 spans 17 residues. CDR1 LNHDA and CDR2 SQIVND come from the germline V gene (reference sequence). For the CDR3, the DNA is TGTGCCAGTAGTACGCCGTGGGGGAAGGGGGGGGATCAGCCCCAGCATTTT. Encoded protein: CASSTPWGKGGDQPQHF.

This chain links TRBV9 with TRBJ1-1, with TRBD1 matching over 8 bases. J lost 5 bases, V lost 4 bases, and 16 bases had no gene match. Germline V lookup: CDR1 SGDLS, CDR2 YYNGEE. There are 17 residues in the CDR3. CDR3 protein: CASSLSRFQGAKTEAFF. In DNA, the CDR3 is TGTGCCAGCAGCCTTTCGCGTTTTCAGGGGGCGAAGACTGAAGCTTTCTTT.

With regard to this clone: The junction and the germline gene differ at one end; a read error may be behind it. The chain combines TRBV28 with TRBJ1-5; TRBD1 might be the D (5 bases). Germline lookup yields CDR1 MDHEN and CDR2 SYDVKM. CDR3 length: 15 amino acids. The CDR3 protein is CASSLYDRLNQSQHF. DNA of the CDR3: TGTGCCAGCAGCCTTTACGACAGACTCAATCAGTCCCAGCATTTT.

The chain couples TRBV30 to TRBJ2-2, with 7 bases identical to TRBD2. The CDR3 loop spans 14 amino acids. Germline CDR1 is GTSNPN and CDR2 is SVGIG (reference sequence). After removal of 5 bases from V and 6 bases from J, the junction contained 9 bases not matched to a gene. CDR3 sequence: CAWGREGRPGELFF. DNA of the CDR3: TGTGCCTGGGGGAGGGAGGGGCGTCCCGGGGAGCTGTTTTTT.

This clone was observed a handful of times. The CDR3 region is CSVEDQQGAVYV. The CDR3 DNA reads as TGCAGCGTTGAAGATCAGCAGGGGGCGGTTTACGTC. V gene TRBV29-1 combines with J gene TRBJ2-7, with 8 positions matching TRBD1. This CDR3 spans 12 amino acids. V dropped 0 bases and J dropped 13; count of bases not matched to a gene: 8. From germline, CDR1 is SQVTM and CDR2 ANQGSEA.

In this sample, this clone turned up a few times. The chain employs TRBV5-1 and TRBJ2-5, with 11 bases matching TRBD2. The CDR3 is made up of 14 amino acids. Looked up from germline, CDR1 is SGHRS and CDR2 is YFSETQ. After removal of 4 bases from V and 5 bases from J, the junction contained 4 bases not matched to a gene. In DNA, the CDR3 is TGCGCCAGCAGCATAGCGGGGGGGAAGGAGACCCAGTACTTC. This translates into CASSIAGGKETQYF.

The chain recombines TRBV9 with TRBJ1-1; TRBD1 matches at 8 bases. With V trimmed by 4 bases and J by 5 bases, 10 bases remained unmatched. The CDR3 is 15 amino acids. CDR1 is SGDLS, CDR2 YYNGEE, per germline. In DNA form, the CDR3 reads TGTGCCAGCAGCCCCCAACAGGGGGTAGGGACTGAAGCTTTCTTT. The encoded protein is CASSPQQGVGTEAFF. Supplemented by reference TRBV9 and TRBJ1-1, the full variable domain reads DSGVTQTPKHLITATGQRVTLRCSPRSGDLSVYWYQQSLDQGLQFLIQYYNGEERAKGNILERFSAQQFPDLHSELNLSSLELGDSALYFCASSPQQGVGTEAFFGQGTRLTVV.

This chain joins TRBV5-1 and TRBJ2-2; tentatively, D is TRBD2 (5 bases). The CDR3 loop spans 16 amino acids. CDR1 and CDR2 from the germline V gene are SGHRS and YFSETQ. The V end lost 4 bases, the J end lost 13 bases, and 26 bases lay between the germline ends. The CDR3 DNA sequence: TGCGCCAGCAGCCCTGGAGGTAGTAGGCCCCCGGTGGGGCTGTTTTTT. Translating gives CASSPGGSRPPVGLFF.